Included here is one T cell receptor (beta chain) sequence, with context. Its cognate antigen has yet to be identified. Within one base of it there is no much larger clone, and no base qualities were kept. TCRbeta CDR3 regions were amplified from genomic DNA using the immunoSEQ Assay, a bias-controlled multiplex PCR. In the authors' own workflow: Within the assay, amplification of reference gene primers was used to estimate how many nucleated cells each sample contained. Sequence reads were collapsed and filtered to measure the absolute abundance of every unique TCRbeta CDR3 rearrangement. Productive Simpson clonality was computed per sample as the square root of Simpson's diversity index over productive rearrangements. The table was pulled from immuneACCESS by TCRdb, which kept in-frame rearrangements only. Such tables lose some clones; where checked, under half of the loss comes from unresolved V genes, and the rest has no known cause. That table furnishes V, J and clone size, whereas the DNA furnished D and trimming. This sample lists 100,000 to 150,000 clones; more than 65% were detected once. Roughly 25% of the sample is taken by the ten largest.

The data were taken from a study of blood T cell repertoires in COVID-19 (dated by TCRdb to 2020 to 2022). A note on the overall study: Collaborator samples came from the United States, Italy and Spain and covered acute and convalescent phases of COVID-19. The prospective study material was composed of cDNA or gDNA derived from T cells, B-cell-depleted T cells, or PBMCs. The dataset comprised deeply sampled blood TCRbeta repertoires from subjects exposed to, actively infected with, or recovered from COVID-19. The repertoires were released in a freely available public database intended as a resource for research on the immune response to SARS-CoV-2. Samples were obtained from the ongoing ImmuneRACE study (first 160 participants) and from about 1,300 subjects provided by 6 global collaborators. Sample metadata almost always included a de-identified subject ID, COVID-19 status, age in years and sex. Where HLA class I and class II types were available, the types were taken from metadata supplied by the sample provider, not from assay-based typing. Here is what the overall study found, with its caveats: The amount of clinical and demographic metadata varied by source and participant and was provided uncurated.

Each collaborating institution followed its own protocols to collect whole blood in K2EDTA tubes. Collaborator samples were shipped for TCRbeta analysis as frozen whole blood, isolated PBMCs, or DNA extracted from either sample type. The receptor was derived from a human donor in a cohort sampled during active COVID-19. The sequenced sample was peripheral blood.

The CDR3 loop reads CASSYPGLAGDTQYF. The DNA sequence is TGTGCCAGCAGTTACCCCGGACTAGCGGGGGATACGCAGTATTTT. The chain is encoded by TRBV6-6 joined to TRBJ2-3, and 12 bases in between align with TRBD2. V is pruned by 2 bases and J by 6 bases, leaving 3 bases of the junction without a gene match. The CDR3 has 15 amino acids, counting the end cysteine and phenylalanine. The kept DNA is CDR3 alone, 45 bases in frame from the first base. The CDR1 and CDR2 encoded by the germline V gene (reference sequence) are MNHNY and SVGAGI.